The clone carrying this T cell receptor beta chain was seen repeatedly, ten times or more. Its specificity is unknown. This sample was included in a study of human T cells and chemical hapten exposure. This CDR3 is 14 amino acids long. Germline V gene data show CDR1 as SGHAT and CDR2 as FQNNGV. The V end was cut by 5 bases, the J end by 3 bases, with 11 bases between. TCRdb used MiXCR to reprocess the RACE reads, holding one entry per CDR3 protein. The sample has more than 65,000 distinct CDR3 sequences; around 10% are singletons. Study-level findings and limits: A positive correlation with patch test score was found for PT1 expanded TCR counts.

Regarding time point: patch test 1, 2 weeks after DPC sensitization. As to treatment: therapeutic diphenylcyclopropenone sensitization with weekly scalp DPC. Ahead of applying each patch test, blood was sampled. This rearrangement joins TRBV11-2 to TRBJ1-5; no clear D gene. The origin of this receptor is a woman aged 50 to 60 with alopecia areata. Some clones in this sample may be carry-over from other donors' samples. Here the sequenced sample was whole blood, taken in connection with sensitization to the hapten diphenylcyclopropenone (DPC). The CDR3 DNA reads as TGTGCCAGCAGCCTATCTGGCCCCAATCAGCCCCAGCATTTT. Translating gives CASSLSGPNQPQHF.